A single sample gave rise to the 28 T cell receptor beta chains below, sequenced in a study of blood T cell repertoires in COVID-19. The repertoire was sequenced with immunoSEQ multiplex PCR; TCRdb's copy has only in-frame clones and lacks some. The repertoire holds about 110,000 clones, 85% seen once, with around 6% in the top ten. The sample comprised peripheral blood. All receptors derive from a woman aged 60-75 years with COVID-19, enrolled during active disease.

The J gene is TRBJ1-4, the V gene TRBV12-3 or TRBV12-4, with D possibly matching TRBD1 (5 bases). With 0 bases removed from V and 7 bases from J, the gap between germline ends came to 6 bases. CDR3 length: 13 residues. In DNA, the CDR3 is TGTGCCAGCAGTTTAGCAGGGGTTGAAAAACTGTTTTTT. Translation gives CASSLAGVEKLFF.

The V call is TRBV3-1 (or the pseudogene TRBV3-2), the J call TRBJ2-1; 14 bases agree with TRBD2. There are 16 residues in the CDR3. In germline, CDR1 is LGHDT, CDR2 YNNKEL (reference sequence). V was clipped by 4 bases and J by 7 bases; unmatched bases: 6. The CDR3 region has the DNA TGTGCCAGCAGCCTTGGCGGACTAGCGGGGGGAAATGAGCAGTTCTTC. Its protein is CASSLGGLAGGNEQFF.

The chain combines TRBV5-1 with TRBJ1-1, with a possible D match to TRBD1 (5 bases). The CDR3 length is 14 residues. Germline V CDR1 and CDR2: SGHRS, YFSETQ. The V end lost 1 base, the J end lost 3 bases, and 10 bases lay between the germline ends. CDR3 nucleotide sequence: TGCGCCAGCAGCTTGAAAGCGGGGGACACTGAAGCTTTCTTT. Its protein is CASSLKAGDTEAFF.

This CDR3 is CASSQDWGGIDTQYF. CDR3 DNA sequence: TGCGCCAGCAGCCAAGACTGGGGGGGCATAGATACGCAGTATTTT. V gene TRBV4-1 combines with J gene TRBJ2-3; possible D gene TRBD2, 7 bases. V lost 0 bases to trimming and J lost 5 bases, with 12 bases between them. The CDR3 consists of 15 residues. The germline V gene encodes CDR1 MGHRA and CDR2 YSYEKL.

This clone was found a few times. This rearrangement joins TRBV5-4 to TRBJ1-2; possible D gene TRBD1, 6 bases. Trimming pared 2 bases from V and 2 bases from J, leaving 10 bases between. CDR3 length equals 14 residues. Germline V CDR1 and CDR2: SGHNT, YYREEE (reference sequence). CDR3 sequence reads: CASSFRTENYGYTF. CDR3 DNA sequence: TGTGCCAGCAGCTTTAGGACAGAAAACTATGGCTACACCTTC.

CDR3 residues: CASSLGTGPYGYTF. CDR3 coding DNA: TGTGCCAGCAGCTTGGGGACAGGCCCCTATGGCTACACCTTC. The rearrangement joins TRBV5-4 to TRBJ1-2; TRBD1 matches at 7 bases. V shed 0 bases and J 4 bases; nucleotides not matched to a gene: 3. Germline loops: CDR1 SGHNT, CDR2 YYREEE (reference sequence). This CDR3 is built from 14 residues. Variable domain in full (rest from reference TRBV5-4 and TRBJ1-2): ETGVTQSPTHLIKTRGQQVTLRCSSQSGHNTVSWYQQALGQGPQFIFQYYREEENGRGNFPPRFSGLQFPNYSSELNVNALELDDSALYLCASSLGTGPYGYTFGSGTRLTVV.

The chain carries TRBV19 and TRBJ2-7; no definite D call. Trimming took off 3 bases at V and 6 bases at J, with 15 bases between the two ends. From germline, CDR1 is LNHDA and CDR2 SQIVND (reference sequence). This CDR3 comprises 14 residues. This CDR3 is CASSIAPGFSEQYF. The CDR3 nucleotides read TGTGCCAGTAGTATCGCGCCAGGTTTCTCCGAGCAGTACTTC.

This chain's CDR3 is CASSFGQGSETGELFF. DNA for the CDR3: TGTGCCAGCAGCTTTGGGCAGGGGTCTGAAACCGGGGAGCTGTTTTTT. The chain combines TRBV5-5 with TRBJ2-2; D possibly corresponds to TRBD1 (6 bases). Germline V gives CDR1 SGHKS, CDR2 YYEKEE (reference sequence). V dropped 2 bases and J dropped 5 bases, with 16 bases sitting between them. The CDR3 sequence is 16 residues long.

This chain uses TRBV4-1 with TRBJ2-3, with D maybe TRBD1 (6 bases). The CDR3 totals 16 residues. Germline values: CDR1 MGHRA, CDR2 YSYEKL. Between the trimmed V and J ends, which lost 4 bases and 5 bases, there was a span of 19 bases. DNA of the CDR3: TGCGCCAGCAGCCCCAGGGAGTGGGGGCAGGGAGATACGCAGTATTTT. Its protein product is CASSPREWGQGDTQYF.

The genes are TRBV6-5 and TRBJ2-7; maybe TRBD2 (6 bases). This CDR3 region has 14 residues. Germline values: CDR1 MNHEY, CDR2 SVGAGI. Trimming cost V 6 bases and J 2 bases, with 14 bases left between them. The CDR3 sequence is CASRPGTGAYEQYF. CDR3 DNA sequence: TGTGCCAGCAGACCCGGGACGGGGGCCTACGAGCAGTACTTC.

The chain employs TRBV7-2 and TRBJ2-2; D possibly corresponds to TRBD2 (5 bases). The CDR3 runs to 17 residues. Germline V gene data show CDR1 as SGHTA and CDR2 as FQGNSA. Trimming cost V 1 base and J 7 bases, with 19 bases left between them. CDR3 in DNA: TGTGCCAGCAGCTTAGTGGGTAGACGTAGCGAGAGCGGGGAGCTGTTTTTT. Its protein product is CASSLVGRRSESGELFF.

CDR3 region: CASSPAGTEAFF. CDR3 in DNA: TGTGCCAGCAGCCCGGCGGGGACTGAAGCTTTCTTT. The chain employs TRBV6-6 and TRBJ1-1; no clear D gene. The CDR3 length is 12 residues. Deletions cut 6 bases from V and 5 bases from J, with 10 bases between. In germline, CDR1 is MNHNY, CDR2 SVGAGI (reference sequence).

The sample holds one count of this clone. The rearrangement links TRBV7-2 to TRBJ2-7; TRBD1 matches at 9 bases. Germline CDR1 and CDR2: SGHTA and FQGNSA. CDR3 length equals 14 residues. The junction had 5 bases not matched to a gene; V was cut back by 4 bases and J by 4 bases. CDR3 loop: CASSSGTGKYEQYF. In DNA, the CDR3 is TGTGCCAGCAGCTCAGGGACAGGGAAGTACGAGCAGTACTTC.

V gene TRBV7-3 combines with J gene TRBJ2-2; 12 bases match TRBD2. The ends lost 0 bases at V and 5 bases at J; junction bases unmatched: 10. Germline assignment: CDR1 SGHTA and CDR2 FQGTGA. This CDR3 comprises 19 residues. The CDR3 protein is CASSLTPLAGGPGTGELFF. In nucleotides, the CDR3 is TGTGCCAGCAGCTTAACCCCCCTAGCGGGGGGGCCTGGTACCGGGGAGCTGTTTTTT.

This chain links TRBV27 with TRBJ2-4; a weak D match, TRBD1 (5 bases). This CDR3 region has 12 residues. Trimming took 8 bases from V and 3 from J, leaving 8 bases between them. Germline V gives CDR1 MNHEY, CDR2 SMNVEV (reference sequence). The CDR3 region is CASGRDKNIQYF. The CDR3 region has the DNA TGTGCCAGCGGCAGGGACAAAAACATTCAGTACTTC.

CDR3 amino acids: CASSIDPGATNEKLFF. The DNA for the CDR3 is TGTGCCAGTAGTATAGATCCGGGTGCAACTAATGAAAAACTGTTTTTT. The chain combines TRBV19 with TRBJ1-4; no clear D gene. Germline V gives CDR1 LNHDA, CDR2 SQIVND (reference sequence). This CDR3 spans 16 amino acids. Trimming took 0 bases from V and 0 from J, leaving 8 bases between them.

This rearrangement joins TRBV6-5 to TRBJ2-1, with 7 bases aligning to TRBD1. The length of the CDR3 is 15 residues. From germline, CDR1 is MNHEY and CDR2 SVGAGI. V lost 5 bases, J lost 8 bases, and 12 bases stayed unmatched. CDR3 amino acids: CASSQIDRVRDEQFF. DNA for the CDR3: TGTGCCAGCAGTCAAATTGACAGGGTTCGCGATGAGCAGTTCTTC.

The chain is built from TRBV5-1 and TRBJ1-3; possible D gene TRBD1, 5 bases. The CDR3 has 15 residues. CDR1 SGHRS and CDR2 YFSETQ come from the germline V gene. Trimming took 7 bases from V and 2 from J, leaving 16 bases between them. The CDR3 protein is CASRGDLFPGNTIYF. The CDR3, as DNA: TGCGCCAGCCGGGGGGACCTCTTTCCTGGAAACACCATATATTTT.

The CDR3 protein is CASSMGGAHTYEQYF. As DNA, the CDR3 is TGTGCCAGTAGTATGGGGGGGGCCCACACCTACGAGCAGTACTTC. The V and J genes are TRBV19 and TRBJ2-7, with a weak D call TRBD2 (7 bases). The germline gives CDR1 LNHDA, CDR2 SQIVND (reference sequence). The CDR3 length is 15 residues. V gave up 3 bases and J gave up 2 bases, with 14 bases separating them.

This chain joins TRBV5-1 and TRBJ1-2, with TRBD1 matching over 10 bases. The CDR3 length is 13 residues. Trimming removed 4 bases from V and 8 bases from J; junction bases left unmatched: 5. Germline CDR1 SGHRS, CDR2 YFSETQ. The chain's CDR3 is CASSGGQGEGYTF. In DNA form, the CDR3 reads TGCGCCAGCAGCGGCGGACAGGGGGAAGGCTACACCTTC.

The chain recombines TRBV11-3 with TRBJ2-3; 10 positions match TRBD2. Trimming cost V 1 base and J 2 bases; bases outside gene matches: 3. Germline V gene data show CDR1 as SGHNT and CDR2 as YENEEA. There are 16 residues in the CDR3. The CDR3, as DNA: TGTGCCAGCAGCTTAGGCGGACTAGCGGCCACAGATACGCAGTATTTT. This encodes CASSLGGLAATDTQYF.

The chain links TRBV13 to TRBJ1-2; TRBD1 might be the D (6 bases). CDR1 and CDR2 (germline): PRHDT, FYEKMQ (reference sequence). The V and J ends lost 5 bases and 6 bases respectively, with 10 bases between them. The CDR3 contains 12 residues. CDR3 amino acids: CASSGGRNGYTF. The CDR3 coding sequence is TGTGCCAGCAGCGGGGGCCGGAATGGCTACACCTTC.

The chain recombines TRBV9 with TRBJ2-7; tentatively, D is TRBD1 (6 bases). V was shortened by 0 bases and J by 3 bases, with 16 bases between the two germline ends. The CDR3 runs to 16 residues. Germline V gene sequence: CDR1 SGDLS, CDR2 YYNGEE. The CDR3 DNA reads TGTGCCAGCAGCGTAGGCGGTGGGACATCGTTCTACGAGCAGTACTTC. It encodes CASSVGGGTSFYEQYF.

The CDR3 here is CASSPGAASVRYTF. CDR3 in DNA: TGTGCCAGCAGTCCGGGTGCCGCCTCTGTTCGCTACACCTTC. V is TRBV7-9 and J is TRBJ1-2; no firm D call. Germline V CDR1 and CDR2: SEHNR, FQNEAQ (reference sequence). V was shortened by 6 bases and J by 9 bases, with 20 bases between the two germline ends. The CDR3 totals 14 residues.

The J gene is TRBJ2-5, the V gene TRBV2; possibly TRBD1 for D (6 bases). Germline V gene sequence: CDR1 SNHLY, CDR2 FYNNEI. The CDR3 has 12 amino acids. The V end lost 6 bases, the J end lost 5 bases, and 10 bases lay between the germline ends. The chain's CDR3 is CASRGASETQYF. CDR3 coding DNA: TGTGCCAGCAGGGGGGCCTCCGAGACCCAGTACTTC.

The chain couples TRBV2 to TRBJ1-3, with D perhaps TRBD1 (6 bases). The CDR3 runs 15 residues. Germline-derived CDR1 and CDR2 are SNHLY and FYNNEI. V was shortened by 6 bases and J by 0 bases, with 12 bases between the two germline ends. In nucleotides, the CDR3 is TGTGCCAGCAGGGGGGGGCGGATCTCTGGAAACACCATATATTTT. Encoded protein: CASRGGRISGNTIYF.

This chain connects TRBV6-8 to TRBJ2-3; TRBD2 aligns across 8 bases. The J segment lost 6 bases and the V segment lost 6 bases, leaving 8 bases of the junction unmatched. This CDR3 comprises 14 residues. In germline, CDR1 is MNHGY, CDR2 SAAAGT. CDR3 sequence (DNA): TGTGCCAGCAGACAACTCCGACTAGCGGATACGCAGTATTTT. It yields the protein CASRQLRLADTQYF.

The rearrangement uses TRBV10-3 and TRBJ2-7, with a weak D call TRBD1 (5 bases). The germline CDR1 and CDR2 sequences are ENHRY and SYGVKD. V was clipped by 4 bases and J by 3 bases, with 10 bases between them. This CDR3 spans 13 amino acids. CDR3 sequence: CAISGGAGYEQYF. The CDR3 bases are TGTGCCATCAGTGGTGGGGCCGGCTACGAGCAGTACTTC.